This T cell receptor (beta chain) was captured in a study of CD8 T cells in ankylosing spondylitis. TCRdb fed the 5' RACE reads into MiXCR, producing one record per CDR3 protein. Counted here are 210,000 or so distinct CDR3 sequences, 20% to 30% occurring once; the ten biggest clones make up about 6.9%. Trimming took off 4 bases at V and 5 bases at J, with 16 bases between the two ends. The germline gives CDR1 SGHRS, CDR2 YFSETQ. The CDR3 consists of 14 residues. Sequences were obtained from blood, either unsorted or a sorted T cell fraction (not recorded which). This clonotype was sampled from a male donor with ankylosing spondylitis or in good health (not recorded which). The chain recombines TRBV5-1 with TRBJ2-7; the D call may be TRBD1 or TRBD2 (5 bases each). CDR3 region: CASSAGTSPHEQYF. CDR3 sequence (DNA): TGCGCCAGCAGCGCCGGGACCTCACCTCACGAGCAGTACTTC. The variable domain in full, with the rest retrieved from reference TRBV5-1 and TRBJ2-7, is KAGVTQTPRYLIKTRGQQVTLSCSPISGHRSVSWYQQTPGQGLQFLFEYFSETQRNKGNFPGRFSGRQFSNSRSEMNVSTLELGDSALYLCASSAGTSPHEQYFGPGTRLTVT.